The 19 T cell receptor beta chains below were found in one sample sequenced in a study of blood T cell repertoires in COVID-19. Assay used: immunoSEQ multiplex PCR; TCRdb lists only in-frame clones, some missing. The sample includes about 370,000 clones, about 90% of them seen just once. Sequenced sample: peripheral blood. The receptors were gathered from a young woman with COVID-19, enrolled during active disease.

CDR3: CATSRNGGGAGGYTF. In DNA form, the CDR3 reads TGTGCCACCTCGCGCAACGGAGGGGGGGCGGGAGGCTACACCTTC. The chain has TRBV28 and TRBJ1-2, with D perhaps TRBD1 (6 bases). Deletions cut 10 bases from V and 8 bases from J, with 26 bases between. Germline CDR1 is MDHEN and CDR2 is SYDVKM. CDR3 length: 15 residues.

The chain joins TRBV5-1 to TRBJ2-2; D possibly corresponds to TRBD2 (6 bases). The CDR3 has 16 amino acids. The V end was cut by 0 bases, the J end by 0 bases, with 9 bases between. The germline V gene has CDR1 SGHRS and CDR2 YFSETQ. The CDR3 region is CASSLEVAANTGELFF. In DNA, the CDR3 is TGCGCCAGCAGCTTGGAGGTAGCGGCGAACACCGGGGAGCTGTTTTTT.

The V and J genes are TRBV27 and TRBJ2-2; tentative D call: TRBD1 (6 bases). CDR3 length: 17 amino acids. The germline V and J ends were trimmed by 6 bases and 4 bases, with 21 bases remaining between them. The germline gives CDR1 MNHEY, CDR2 SMNVEV (reference sequence). The CDR3 coding sequence is TGTGCCAGCAGCCCCTATACCAGGGGTCGGGGCACCGGGGAGCTGTTTTTT. Its translation: CASSPYTRGRGTGELFF.

The rearrangement joins TRBV7-6 to TRBJ2-1; TRBD2 matches at 11 bases. The V gene's germline CDR1 is SGHVS and CDR2 FNYEAQ. The CDR3 contains 15 residues. V lost 5 bases to trimming and J lost 9 bases; unmatched junction nucleotides: 9. As DNA, the CDR3 is TGTGCCAGCAGCGCCAGACTAGCGGGGCCGGTTGAGCAGTTCTTC. This sequence encodes CASSARLAGPVEQFF.

V and J are TRBV2 and TRBJ2-3, with TRBD2 identical over 7 bases. Germline V CDR1 and CDR2: SNHLY, FYNNEI. V was clipped by 6 bases and J by 4 bases; unmatched bases: 10. The CDR3 extends over 15 amino acids. DNA for the CDR3: TGTGCCAGCAGAACTTGGGCGGGAGTGGCAGATACGCAGTATTTT. Translated, it gives CASRTWAGVADTQYF. The entire variable domain, with the rest obtained from reference TRBV2 and TRBJ2-3, is as follows: EPEVTQTPSHQVTQMGQEVILRCVPISNHLYFYWYRQILGQKVEFLVSFYNNEISEKSEIFDDQFSVERPDGSNFTLKIRSTKLEDSAMYFCASRTWAGVADTQYFGPGTRLTVL.

The chain carries TRBV2 and TRBJ2-5; 9 bases map to TRBD2. Per germline, CDR1 SNHLY and CDR2 FYNNEI. V lost 0 bases to trimming and J lost 5 bases; unmatched junction nucleotides: 10. The CDR3 has 17 residues. CDR3 amino acids: CASSEAQLAGRTETQYF. Written as DNA, the CDR3 is TGTGCCAGCAGTGAAGCGCAACTAGCGGGCCGGACGGAGACCCAGTACTTC.

The chain is built from TRBV14 and TRBJ2-7; 10 nucleotides line up with TRBD2. The CDR3 covers 17 residues. Losses at the gene ends were 2 bases for V and 2 bases for J; bases not matched to a gene: 9. From germline, CDR1 is SGHDN and CDR2 FVKESK. CDR3: CASSQLAGATPTYEQYF. CDR3 DNA: TGTGCCAGCAGCCAACTAGCGGGAGCCACTCCTACCTACGAGCAGTACTTC.

The chain carries TRBV4-2 and TRBJ2-2, with 14 bases fitting TRBD2. Germline V CDR1 and CDR2: LGHNA, YNFKEQ. The CDR3 consists of 23 residues. V gave up 3 bases and J gave up 0 bases; unmatched junction bases: 18. The CDR3 here is CASSQDPGLAGDWAFANTGELFF. The CDR3 DNA reads as TGTGCCAGCAGCCAGGATCCGGGACTAGCGGGAGATTGGGCGTTTGCGAACACCGGGGAGCTGTTTTTT.

The chain employs TRBV3-1 (or the pseudogene TRBV3-2) and TRBJ1-1; 10 bases are shared with TRBD1. Unmatched junction bases numbered 6, after V lost 4 bases and J lost 1 base. CDR1 is LGHDT and CDR2 is YNNKEL in the germline V gene (reference sequence). CDR3 length: 16 amino acids. DNA of the CDR3: TGTGCCAGCAGCCCCGCCGACAGGGGGCGGAACACTGAAGCTTTCTTT. Its protein is CASSPADRGRNTEAFF.

V usage is TRBV2 and J usage is TRBJ1-2; D possibly corresponds to TRBD1 (6 bases). The CDR3 is made up of 13 amino acids. Germline V CDR1 and CDR2: SNHLY, FYNNEI. The V and J ends lost 5 bases and 1 base respectively, with 8 bases between them. The CDR3 DNA reads TGTGCCAGCAGTAGGGACAATAACTATGGCTACACCTTC. This gives the protein CASSRDNNYGYTF.

Here the CDR3 DNA reads TGTGCCAGCAGTTTGAGCCGGGTAGTTGGCTACACCTTC. Its protein is CASSLSRVVGYTF. V and J are TRBV12-3 or TRBV12-4 and TRBJ1-2, with no clear D. The CDR3 sequence is 13 residues long. V lost 3 bases to trimming and J lost 7 bases, with 12 bases between them.

The chain uses TRBV29-1 and TRBJ1-4; possible D gene TRBD1, 5 bases. The CDR3 is 13 residues long. Trimming removed 5 bases at V and 8 bases at J, with 15 bases between. Per the germline V gene, CDR1 is SQVTM and CDR2 is ANQGSEA. The chain's CDR3 is CSVMTVGFEKLFF. In nucleotides, the CDR3 is TGCAGCGTTATGACAGTCGGGTTCGAAAAACTGTTTTTT.

V usage is TRBV7-2 and J usage is TRBJ1-2; TRBD1 agrees at 8 bases. CDR1 is SGHTA, CDR2 FQGNSA, per germline. This CDR3 is 14 amino acids long. V was clipped by 5 bases and J by 2 bases; unmatched bases: 4. The CDR3 spells CASSGNRGNYGYTF. The CDR3 DNA is TGTGCCAGCAGCGGCAACAGGGGGAACTATGGCTACACCTTC.

The J gene is TRBJ2-5, the V gene TRBV5-6, with unresolved D. Germline CDR1 SGHDT, CDR2 YYEEEE. The length of the CDR3 is 14 residues. Deletions cut 2 bases from V and 3 bases from J, with 11 bases between. The CDR3 DNA is TGTGCCAGCAGCTTCGGAGAGGTTGAAGAGACCCAGTACTTC. Its translation is CASSFGEVEETQYF.

V and J are TRBV10-1 and TRBJ1-1; 9 bases are a match to TRBD1. The CDR3 has 14 amino acids. Germline-derived CDR1 and CDR2 are WNHNN and SYGVQD (reference sequence). J lost 4 bases, V lost 6 bases, and 6 bases had no gene match. DNA for the CDR3: TGCGCCAGCAGCCGGACAGGGGTTGGCACTGAAGCTTTCTTT. Encoded protein: CASSRTGVGTEAFF.

The V and J genes are TRBV5-1 and TRBJ2-3; D gene uncertain. Trimming cost V 5 bases and J 0 bases, with 7 bases left between them. The CDR3 loop spans 13 amino acids. Germline V gene sequence: CDR1 SGHRS, CDR2 YFSETQ. CDR3 sequence (DNA): TGCGCCAGCAGAGTCGAGAGCACAGATACGCAGTATTTT. It yields the protein CASRVESTDTQYF. Full variable domain (rest looked up from reference TRBV5-1 and TRBJ2-3): KAGVTQTPRYLIKTRGQQVTLSCSPISGHRSVSWYQQTPGQGLQFLFEYFSETQRNKGNFPGRFSGRQFSNSRSEMNVSTLELGDSALYLCASRVESTDTQYFGPGTRLTVL.

V is TRBV24-1 and J is TRBJ2-3; 8 bases map to TRBD1. The CDR3 runs 16 residues. Germline V gene sequence: CDR1 KGHDR, CDR2 SFDVKD. V lost 7 bases and J lost 1; bases outside the gene matches: 9. CDR3 region: CATSETGQGGTDTQYF. CDR3 coding DNA: TGTGCCACCAGCGAAACTGGACAGGGAGGCACAGATACGCAGTATTTT.

Here the CDR3 reads CASNVGGPSDTQYF. CDR3 coding DNA: TGTGCCAGCAACGTGGGAGGGCCGTCAGATACGCAGTATTTT. The chain combines TRBV2 with TRBJ2-3, with 7 bases lining up with TRBD2. The germline V gene has CDR1 SNHLY and CDR2 FYNNEI. There are 14 residues in the CDR3. J lost 4 bases, V lost 7 bases, and 8 bases had no gene match.

The count of this clone is one. The chain couples TRBV3-1 (or the pseudogene TRBV3-2) to TRBJ1-1; the D is unclear. CDR3 length: 14 amino acids. Trimming shortened V by 3 bases and J by 2 bases, and 10 bases separated the two germline ends. Germline V gene sequence: CDR1 LGHDT, CDR2 YNNKEL (reference sequence). The CDR3 loop reads CASSQGNGNTEAFF. In DNA form, the CDR3 reads TGTGCCAGCAGCCAGGGCAACGGAAACACTGAAGCTTTCTTT.